The 23 T cell receptor beta chains in this list originate from one sample, sequenced in a study of cytomegalovirus exposure and HLA in healthy donors. The PCR made use of 60 Vbeta and 13 Jbeta primers. The assay was immunoSEQ multiplex PCR, and TCRdb's table has in-frame clones only and misses some. The sample includes 100,000 to 150,000 clones, approximately 80% of them seen just once. The sequencing sample was made of PBMCs. The source is a man aged 35 to 55 in good health and CMV-seronegative.

The V and J genes are TRBV5-6 and TRBJ2-3, with 8 positions matching TRBD1. Germline trimming cut 3 bases from V and 3 bases from J; bases unmatched to any gene: 9. CDR3 size: 16 residues. CDR1 is SGHDT, CDR2 YYEEEE, per germline. CDR3 DNA: TGTGCCAGCAGCTATCCCTCACAGGGGGGTACAGATACGCAGTATTTT. Translating gives CASSYPSQGGTDTQYF. Full variable domain (rest looked up from reference TRBV5-6 and TRBJ2-3): DAGVTQSPTHLIKTRGQQVTLRCSPKSGHDTVSWYQQALGQGPQFIFQYYEEEERQRGNFPDRFSGHQFPNYSSELNVNALLLGDSALYLCASSYPSQGGTDTQYFGPGTRLTVL.

This rearrangement joins TRBV7-3 to TRBJ2-2, with D hard to call. Germline V lookup: CDR1 SGHTA, CDR2 FQGTGA. The CDR3 spans 14 residues. V was shortened by 1 base and J by 2 bases, with 5 bases between the two germline ends. Here the CDR3 DNA reads TGTGCCAGCAGCTTAAACAGTAACACCGGGGAGCTGTTTTTT. Amino acids: CASSLNSNTGELFF.

J is TRBJ1-2 and V is TRBV30; 7 bases align to TRBD1. This CDR3 comprises 14 residues. Germline CDR1 and CDR2: GTSNPN and SVGIG (reference sequence). With 0 bases clipped from V and 2 bases from J, the junction kept 3 bases outside the gene matches. The DNA for the CDR3 is TGTGCCTGGAGTGTTGAACAGGGGAACTATGGCTACACCTTC. This sequence encodes CAWSVEQGNYGYTF.

The chain combines TRBV5-1 with TRBJ2-6; no clear D. Trimming removed 4 bases from V and 4 bases from J, with 12 bases in between. The CDR3 totals 15 residues. The germline gives CDR1 SGHRS, CDR2 YFSETQ. The CDR3 loop is CASSLGLSGANVLTF. Here the CDR3 DNA reads TGCGCCAGCAGCCTGGGTCTATCGGGGGCCAACGTCCTGACTTTC.

The CDR3 DNA follows: TGTGCCAGCAGTCAACTTTCCGGGACAACGGTCAATGAGCAGTTCTTC. It codes for CASSQLSGTTVNEQFF. This chain uses TRBV7-3 with TRBJ2-1, with D possibly matching TRBD1 (6 bases). Looked up from germline, CDR1 is SGHTA and CDR2 is FQGTGA. The CDR3 totals 16 residues. Trimming shortened V by 6 bases and J by 6 bases, and 21 bases separated the two germline ends.

The chain has TRBV5-4 and TRBJ1-2; TRBD1 might be the D (6 bases). The germline CDR1 and CDR2 sequences are SGHNT and YYREEE (reference sequence). The CDR3 runs to 15 residues. V was pared by 3 bases and J by 4 bases, with 16 bases between. In DNA, the CDR3 is TGTGCCAGCAGCTCTTCCTACAGGGCCGGCTATGGCTACACCTTC. Translated: CASSSSYRAGYGYTF.

The chain carries TRBV7-2 and TRBJ2-7, with D maybe TRBD2 (5 bases). Between the trimmed V and J ends, which lost 5 bases and 6 bases, there was a span of 20 bases. CDR3 size: 15 residues. Per the germline V gene, CDR1 is SGHTA and CDR2 is FQGNSA. DNA of the CDR3: TGTGCCAGCAGCCAGGAGGCTACGTTTATCGGCGAGCAGTACTTC. Translation gives CASSQEATFIGEQYF.

In this sample, this clone turned up a few times. As DNA, the CDR3 is TGTGCCAGCAGCTTGACTAGCGACTCTAGCACAGATACGCAGTATTTT. Protein: CASSLTSDSSTDTQYF. V usage is TRBV7-8 and J usage is TRBJ2-3, with 8 bases fitting TRBD2. Germline CDR1 SGHVS, CDR2 FQNEAQ. This CDR3 region has 16 residues. V shed 3 bases and J 0 bases; nucleotides not matched to a gene: 5.

The chain employs TRBV27 and TRBJ1-5, with D possibly matching TRBD1 (6 bases). V lost 3 bases and J lost 4, with 7 bases in between. Germline V gives CDR1 MNHEY, CDR2 SMNVEV (reference sequence). The CDR3 spans 13 residues. In DNA, the CDR3 is TGTGCCAGCAGTTTCAGGGGAAATCAGCCCCAGCATTTT. Its protein product is CASSFRGNQPQHF.

This clone was observed a handful of times. The chain recombines TRBV6-1 with TRBJ2-1, with 8 positions matching TRBD2. The length of the CDR3 is 14 residues. Germline V gene sequence: CDR1 MNHNS, CDR2 SASEGT. V lost 8 bases, J lost 3 bases, and 6 bases stayed unmatched. The CDR3 region has the DNA TGTGCCAGCTCCGCCGGGACTAGCTACAATGAGCAGTTCTTC. This translates into CASSAGTSYNEQFF.

Turning to this clone: The identical CDR3 is also encoded by other nucleotide sequences in the sample. The chain joins TRBV27 to TRBJ1-5; 7 bases agree with TRBD1. The CDR3 consists of 13 residues. V lost 4 bases to trimming and J lost 7 bases; unmatched junction nucleotides: 4. Germline lookup yields CDR1 MNHEY and CDR2 SMNVEV (reference sequence). CDR3: CASSSGGRQPQHF. The CDR3 DNA sequence: TGTGCCAGCAGTTCAGGGGGTAGGCAGCCCCAGCATTTT.

This chain links TRBV7-8 with TRBJ2-6; a possible D gene is TRBD2 (5 bases). Germline assignment: CDR1 SGHVS and CDR2 FQNEAQ. The CDR3 loop spans 15 amino acids. Trimming removed 1 base from V and 4 bases from J, with 8 bases in between. The chain's CDR3 is CASSLGRAGANVLTF. The DNA of the CDR3 is TGTGCCAGCAGCTTAGGGCGGGCCGGGGCCAACGTCCTGACTTTC.

The V and J genes are TRBV19 and TRBJ1-2, with D possibly TRBD1 on 6 matching bases. Trimming left V 6 bases short and J 6 bases short, with 14 bases between. CDR3 length: 13 amino acids. Germline lookup yields CDR1 LNHDA and CDR2 SQIVND (reference sequence). CDR3 sequence (DNA): TGTGCCAGTAGACATGGGGGGGGCGATGGCTACACCTTC. Encoded protein: CASRHGGGDGYTF. The variable domain in full, completed from reference TRBV19 and TRBJ1-2, reads DGGITQSPKYLFRKEGQNVTLSCEQNLNHDAMYWYRQDPGQGLRLIYYSQIVNDFQKGDIAEGYSVSREKKESFPLTVTSAQKNPTAFYLCASRHGGGDGYTFGSGTRLTVV.

This clone appeared a few times. The J gene is TRBJ1-1, the V gene TRBV11-2; TRBD1 might be the D (5 bases). The CDR3 sequence is 13 residues long. Germline-derived CDR1 and CDR2 are SGHAT and FQNNGV. V dropped 3 bases and J dropped 4 bases, with 9 bases sitting between them. In DNA, the CDR3 is TGTGCCAGCAGCTTGCAGACAGTCACTGAAGCTTTCTTT. Translation: CASSLQTVTEAFF.

V is TRBV15 and J is TRBJ1-1, with 7 bases that match TRBD1. The CDR3 contains 13 residues. Trimming removed 3 bases from V and 6 bases from J; junction bases left unmatched: 4. CDR1 and CDR2 from the germline V gene are LNHNV and YYDKDF (reference sequence). This CDR3 is CATSRDRRAEAFF. DNA for the CDR3: TGTGCCACCAGCAGGGACAGGCGGGCTGAAGCTTTCTTT.

The rearrangement joins TRBV5-4 to TRBJ1-5; D not certain. Per germline, CDR1 SGHNT and CDR2 YYREEE (reference sequence). Trimming shortened V by 2 bases and J by 0 bases, and 6 bases separated the two germline ends. The CDR3 is made up of 14 amino acids. CDR3 in amino acids: CASSFSGSNQPQHF. In DNA, the CDR3 is TGTGCCAGCAGCTTTTCAGGTAGCAATCAGCCCCAGCATTTT. Based on the CDR3 plus reference TRBV5-4 and TRBJ1-5, the full variable domain is ETGVTQSPTHLIKTRGQQVTLRCSSQSGHNTVSWYQQALGQGPQFIFQYYREEENGRGNFPPRFSGLQFPNYSSELNVNALELDDSALYLCASSFSGSNQPQHFGDGTRLSIL.

Worth noting for this clone: The junction differs from germline at one of its ends, possibly a read error. The rearrangement uses TRBV7-9 and TRBJ1-4, with no clear D. The V gene's germline CDR1 is SEHNR and CDR2 FQNEAQ (reference sequence). This CDR3 is built from 11 residues. The CDR3 loop reads CSSSREEKLFF. The CDR3 DNA sequence: TGTTCCAGCAGCCGCGAAGAAAAACTGTTTTTT. Full variable domain (missing parts from reference TRBV7-9 and TRBJ1-4): DTGVSQNPRHKITKRGQNVTFRCDPISEHNRLYWYRQTLGQGPEFLTYFQNEAQLEKSRLLSDRFSAERPKGSFSTLEIQRTEQGDSAMYLCSSSREEKLFFGSGTQLSVL.

The rearrangement links TRBV27 to TRBJ2-1; no definite D call. Germline values: CDR1 MNHEY, CDR2 SMNVEV (reference sequence). V lost 3 bases and J lost 0, with 12 bases in between. The CDR3 extends over 16 amino acids. CDR3 bases: TGTGCCAGCAGTTTTCTTAGTTTCGCCTCCTACAATGAGCAGTTCTTC. Translated, it gives CASSFLSFASYNEQFF.

The rearrangement joins TRBV5-4 to TRBJ2-3; D remains unclear. This CDR3 region has 13 residues. Germline V gene sequence: CDR1 SGHNT, CDR2 YYREEE (reference sequence). V shed 1 base and J shed 0 bases, with 3 bases lying between them. CDR3 region: CASSLSSTDTQYF. The CDR3 bases are TGTGCCAGCAGCTTGAGCAGCACAGATACGCAGTATTTT.

The chain has TRBV6-1 and TRBJ1-2; no firm D call. The CDR3 length is 15 residues. Germline assignment: CDR1 MNHNS and CDR2 SASEGT. Trimming removed 0 bases from V and 2 bases from J, with 10 bases in between. The CDR3 loop is CASSEAYGPNYGYTF. CDR3 DNA: TGTGCCAGCAGTGAAGCTTACGGTCCGAACTATGGCTACACCTTC.

The gene calls are TRBV2 and TRBJ1-6, with D tentatively TRBD1 (6 bases). V was clipped by 10 bases and J by 2 bases, with 15 bases between them. CDR1 is SNHLY and CDR2 is FYNNEI in the germline V gene. The CDR3 totals 15 residues. The CDR3, as DNA: TGTGCCACCTGGCAGGGGATGACCTATAATTCACCCCTCCACTTT. Protein: CATWQGMTYNSPLHF.

This clone was counted once. The rearrangement uses TRBV9 and TRBJ2-1; a possible D gene is TRBD2 (7 bases). CDR1 is SGDLS, CDR2 YYNGEE, per germline. The CDR3 covers 17 residues. Trimming cost V 0 bases and J 3 bases, with 16 bases left between them. CDR3 loop: CASSVEGGANIYNEQFF. The CDR3 DNA reads TGTGCCAGCAGCGTAGAGGGGGGGGCTAACATCTACAATGAGCAGTTCTTC.

This chain links TRBV14 with TRBJ2-2; tentatively, D is TRBD1 (6 bases). CDR3 size: 16 residues. The germline V gene has CDR1 SGHDN and CDR2 FVKESK. V shed 4 bases and J shed 3 bases, with 15 bases lying between them. The CDR3: CASSLGQITYTGELFF. The CDR3 region has the DNA TGTGCCAGCAGCCTCGGACAGATTACTTACACCGGGGAGCTGTTTTTT.